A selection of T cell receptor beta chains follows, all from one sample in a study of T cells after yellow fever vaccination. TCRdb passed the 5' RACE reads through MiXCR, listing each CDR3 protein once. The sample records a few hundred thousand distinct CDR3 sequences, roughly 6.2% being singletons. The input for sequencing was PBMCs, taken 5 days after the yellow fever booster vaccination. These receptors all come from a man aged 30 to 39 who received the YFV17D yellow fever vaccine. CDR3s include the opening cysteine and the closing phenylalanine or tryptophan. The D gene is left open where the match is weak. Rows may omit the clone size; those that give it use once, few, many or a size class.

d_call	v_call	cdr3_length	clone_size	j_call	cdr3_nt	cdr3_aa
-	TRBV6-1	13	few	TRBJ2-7	TGTGCCAGCACCCCGGACGGCCACTACGAGCAGTACTTC	CASTPDGHYEQYF
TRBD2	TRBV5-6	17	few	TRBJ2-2	TGTGCCAGCAGCCCGACCGGACTAGCGGGAGCTTTCGGGGAGCTGTTTTTT	CASSPTGLAGAFGELFF
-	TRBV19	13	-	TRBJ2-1	TGTGCCAGTAGTATAGACCTAGCCTATGAGCAGTTCTTC	CASSIDLAYEQFF
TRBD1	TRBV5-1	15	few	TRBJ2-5	TGCGCCAGCAGCCCTCGGGACAGGGCGCAAGAGACCCAGTACTTC	CASSPRDRAQETQYF
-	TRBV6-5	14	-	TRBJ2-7	TGTGCCAGCAGTTACTCAGGCCAGTTTGACGAGCAGTACTTC	CASSYSGQFDEQYF
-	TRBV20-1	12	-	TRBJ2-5	TGCAGTGCACCCTCCGACTTGGAGACCCAGTACTTC	CSAPSDLETQYF
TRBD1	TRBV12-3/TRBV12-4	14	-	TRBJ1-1	TGTGCCAGCAGTGAACAGGGGGCCGGGACTGAAGCTTTCTTT	CASSEQGAGTEAFF
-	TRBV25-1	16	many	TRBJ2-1	TGTGCCAGCAGTGACCATTCGGCGACGGTCTACAATGAGCAGTTCTTC	CASSDHSATVYNEQFF
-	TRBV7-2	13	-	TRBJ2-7	TGTGCCAGCAGCTCCACGGGCTCAGGAGAGCAGTACTTC	CASSSTGSGEQYF
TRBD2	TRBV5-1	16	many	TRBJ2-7	TGCGCCAGCAGCCCCCGCCGCTGGGGGGGGTCCTACGAGCAGTACTTC	CASSPRRWGGSYEQYF
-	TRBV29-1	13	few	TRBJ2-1	TGCAGCGTGCAGGGAGGAGACAACAATGAGCAGTTCTTC	CSVQGGDNNEQFF
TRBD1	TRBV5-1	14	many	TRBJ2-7	TGCGCCAGCAGCGGTACCGGGACAGGGGCCGAGCAGTACTTC	CASSGTGTGAEQYF
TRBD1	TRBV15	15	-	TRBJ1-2	TGTGCCACCAGCAGAGGCACAGGGGGCCGGGATGGCTACACCTTC	CATSRGTGGRDGYTF
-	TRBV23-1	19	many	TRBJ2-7	TGCGCCAGCAGCCCCCTGACAGGGCAACTGGCGGGAGTAGTAAACGAGCAGTACTTC	CASSPLTGQLAGVVNEQYF
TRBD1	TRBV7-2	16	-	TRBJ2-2	TGTGCCAGCACCAAGAAGACAGGGTCGGCCACCGGGGAGCTGTTTTTT	CASTKKTGSATGELFF
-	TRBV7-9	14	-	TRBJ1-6	TGTGCCAGCAGCCCCGGCGCAGGTTATTCACCCCTCCACTTT	CASSPGAGYSPLHF
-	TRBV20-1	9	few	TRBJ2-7	TGCAGTGCTTCCTACGAGCAGTACTTC	CSASYEQYF
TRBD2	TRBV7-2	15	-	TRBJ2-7	TGTGCCAGCAGCTTAGGAGCGGGAGTTTTGGGTGAGCAGTACTTC	CASSLGAGVLGEQYF
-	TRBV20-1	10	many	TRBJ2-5	TGCAGTGTATCAGAAGAGACCCAGTACTTC	CSVSEETQYF
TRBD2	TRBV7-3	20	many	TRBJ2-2	TGTGCCAGCAGCTTAAACGTTGTAGCGGGAGGGCCGGCGAACACCGGGGAGCTGTTTTTT	CASSLNVVAGGPANTGELFF
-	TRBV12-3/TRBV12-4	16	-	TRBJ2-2	TGTGCCAGCGTTACCTCCGGGACCGCGAACACCGGGGAGCTGTTTTTT	CASVTSGTANTGELFF
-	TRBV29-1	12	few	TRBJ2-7	TGCAGCGTTGCAGTCAGGGGCTACGAGCAGTACTTC	CSVAVRGYEQYF
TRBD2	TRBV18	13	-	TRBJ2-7	TGTGCCAGCTCACCTCTAGCGGGAGAGGAGCAGTACTTC	CASSPLAGEEQYF
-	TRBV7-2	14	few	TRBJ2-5	TGTGCCAGCAGCGCCTTGGGGGCCGGTGAGACCCAGTACTTC	CASSALGAGETQYF
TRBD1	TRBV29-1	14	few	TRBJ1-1	TGCAGCGTCAGACAGGGGGCGATGAACACTGAAGCTTTCTTT	CSVRQGAMNTEAFF
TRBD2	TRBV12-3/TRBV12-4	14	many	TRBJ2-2	TGTGCCAGCAGCCTAGCGGGAGAAACCGGGGAGCTGTTTTTT	CASSLAGETGELFF
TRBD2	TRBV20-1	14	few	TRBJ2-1	TGCAGTGCTAGACGGGGGGAGGTCTACAATGAGCAGTTCTTC	CSARRGEVYNEQFF
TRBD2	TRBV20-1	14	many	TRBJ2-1	TGCAGTGCGACTAGGCGGGAGGGCCGTGATGAGCAGTTCTTC	CSATRREGRDEQFF
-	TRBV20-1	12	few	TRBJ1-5	TGCAGTGCTAACAGGGCGGATCAGCCCCAGCATTTT	CSANRADQPQHF
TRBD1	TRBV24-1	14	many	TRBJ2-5	TGTGCCACCAGCAAGACAGGGCACCAAGAGACCCAGTACTTC	CATSKTGHQETQYF
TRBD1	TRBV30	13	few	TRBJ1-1	TGTGCCTGGAGTCAGGGGGGGACGGCTGAAGCTTTCTTT	CAWSQGGTAEAFF
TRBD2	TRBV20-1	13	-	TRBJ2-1	TGCAGTGCTAGAGACCGACTAGCCAGTGAGCAGTTCTTC	CSARDRLASEQFF
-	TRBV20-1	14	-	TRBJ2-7	TGCAGTGCCGGACACGGTGGGAACTCCTACGAGCAGTACTTC	CSAGHGGNSYEQYF
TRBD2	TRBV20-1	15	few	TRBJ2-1	TGCAGTGCGAGGTATTTAGCGGGAGCCTACAATGAGCAGTTCTTC	CSARYLAGAYNEQFF
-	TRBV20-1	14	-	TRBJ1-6	TGCAGTGCTAGAGGTGGGGCAGAAAGTTCACCCCTCCACTTT	CSARGGAESSPLHF
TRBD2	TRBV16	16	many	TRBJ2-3	TGTGCCAGCAGCTTCTCCCTAGCGGGAGATCAAGATACGCAGTATTTT	CASSFSLAGDQDTQYF
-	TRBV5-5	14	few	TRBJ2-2	TGTGCCAGCAGCTTGGGGGACTTCACCGGGGAGCTGTTTTTT	CASSLGDFTGELFF
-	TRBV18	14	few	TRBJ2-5	TGTGCCAGCAACAATCGGGGGAACCAAGAGACCCAGTACTTC	CASNNRGNQETQYF
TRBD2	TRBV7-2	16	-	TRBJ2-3	TGTGCCAGCAGCCCCCCGGGAAAAGAGGGACTAGCTACGCAGTATTTT	CASSPPGKEGLATQYF
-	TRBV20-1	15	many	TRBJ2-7	TGCAGTGCCACCGACAACGGACATGGCTCCTACGAGCAGTACTTC	CSATDNGHGSYEQYF
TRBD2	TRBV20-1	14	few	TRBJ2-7	TGCAGTGCAAAGGGACTAGCGGGCTCCTACGAGCAGTACTTC	CSAKGLAGSYEQYF
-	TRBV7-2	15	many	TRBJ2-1	TGTGCCAGCAGCTTTGGGACACTTTTGGGGAATGAGCAGTTCTTC	CASSFGTLLGNEQFF
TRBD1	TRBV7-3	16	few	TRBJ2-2	TGTGCCAGCAGCCAAGGGACAGGGTTATCACCCGGGGAGCTGTTTTTT	CASSQGTGLSPGELFF
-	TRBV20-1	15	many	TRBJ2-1	TGCAGTGCTAGAGTTCTAGCGCGGACCTACAATGAGCAGTTCTTC	CSARVLARTYNEQFF
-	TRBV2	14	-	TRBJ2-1	TGTGCCAGCAGTTTCCATAGCTCCTACAATGAGCAGTTCTTC	CASSFHSSYNEQFF
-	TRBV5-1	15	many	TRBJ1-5	TGCGCCAGCAGCTTGGGTACAGGGAGCAATCAGCCCCAGCATTTT	CASSLGTGSNQPQHF